Listed below are T cell receptor beta chains from one sample, sequenced in a study of OX40 agonist ivuxolimab in advanced cancers. Clones were read by immunoSEQ multiplex PCR, and TCRdb kept only the in-frame ones, dropping some. The sample lists 45,000 to 65,000 clones, roughly 86% occurring once. Here the sequenced sample was CD4+ or CD8+ T cells sorted from blood, taken in a trial of the OX40 agonist ivuxolimab. The receptors stem from an adult with an advanced solid tumor such as melanoma, head and neck, liver or kidney cancer. Both conserved end residues are part of each CDR3. Each record gives: D gene, V gene, CDR3 protein. The D gene is left open where the match is weak.

TRBD1	TRBV5-4	CASSPLGGTGVSEQYF
NA	TRBV7-3	CATGSGANSPLHF
NA	TRBV29-1	CSVGQMNEKLFF
NA	TRBV30	CAWSAGADTGELFF
NA	TRBV27	CASTKVGQKAFF
NA	TRBV5-1	CASSRTAGTGELFF
TRBD1	TRBV25-1	CASSRRAGGATDTQYF
TRBD1	TRBV5-4	CASSPGQDTGELFF
NA	TRBV10-3	CAIRTQGLTYEQYF
NA	TRBV2	CASSDTYGYTF
NA	TRBV5-4	CASSLGLGRETQYF
NA	TRBV7-9	CASSSQAGTDNSPLHF
NA	TRBV5-1	CASSLDGLKTGNTIYF
NA	TRBV27	CASSLLRGYEQYF
NA	TRBV19	CASTPGTNYGYTF
NA	TRBV7-3	CASSPPRPQETQYF
TRBD2	TRBV18	CASSATSGEEIYEQYF
NA	TRBV5-8	CASSLGQYNSPLHF
NA	TRBV18	CASSLMQAEYEQYF
NA	TRBV7-2	CASSRDRLNQPQHF
TRBD2	TRBV11-2	CASSLSGRADTQYF
TRBD1	TRBV6-6	CASSPGQDYNQPQHF
NA	TRBV6-9	CASTRGVGEQYF
NA	TRBV6-6	CASRATGPNYGYTF
TRBD1	TRBV12-5	CASALNGAGQGADTQYF
NA	TRBV5-4	CASSPGGAVVARGAGELFF
NA	TRBV7-8	CASSPPGEGEKLFF
NA	TRBV5-1	CASSLDLEDGYTF
TRBD1	TRBV19	CASREGQTNYGYTF
NA	TRBV6-5	CASRRDRTNTGELFF
TRBD1	TRBV28	CASSRTGGYSNQPQHF
NA	TRBV18	CASSPQDSYGYTF
TRBD1	TRBV5-1	CASSPGTGWNIQYF
TRBD1	TRBV5-5	CASSSQTGTGNTIYF
TRBD2	TRBV2	CASSEPGLGTDTQYF
NA	TRBV5-4	CASSPRDLATEQFF